What follows are 20 T cell receptor beta chains derived from one specimen sequenced in a study of blood T cell repertoires in COVID-19. The protocol was immunoSEQ multiplex PCR, while the TCRdb copy is restricted to in-frame clones and leaves out a portion. The sample contains 150,000 to 200,000 clones, 80% to 85% of which appear only once. Material: peripheral blood. These receptors all stem from a woman aged 30 to 39 with acute or convalescent COVID-19.

V is TRBV27 and J is TRBJ2-7; 13 positions match TRBD2. After removal of 5 bases from V and 1 base from J, the junction contained 5 bases not matched to a gene. The CDR3 contains 16 residues. Germline V gene sequence: CDR1 MNHEY, CDR2 SMNVEV (reference sequence). The CDR3 nucleotides read TGTGCCAGCAGTAAGGGACTAGCGGGGTTGTCCTACGAGCAGTACTTC. Its protein product is CASSKGLAGLSYEQYF.

This clone was detected once. This chain joins TRBV27 and TRBJ2-7; 7 bases align to TRBD1. Per the germline V gene, CDR1 is MNHEY and CDR2 is SMNVEV (reference sequence). CDR3 size: 13 residues. V dropped 2 bases and J dropped 7; count of bases not matched to a gene: 5. Here the CDR3 reads CASSLGDRDEQYF. CDR3 nucleotide sequence: TGTGCCAGCAGTTTAGGCGACAGGGATGAGCAGTACTTC.

The chain couples TRBV7-2 to TRBJ1-1; 8 bases agree with TRBD1. This CDR3 is 13 amino acids long. Germline CDR1 SGHTA, CDR2 FQGNSA. V lost 8 bases to trimming and J lost 4 bases; unmatched junction nucleotides: 6. In nucleotides, the CDR3 is TGTGCCAGCCAACGACAGGGGAGCACTGAAGCTTTCTTT. This translates into CASQRQGSTEAFF.

The chain links TRBV7-9 to TRBJ2-1; TRBD2 matches at 11 bases. Germline V gives CDR1 SEHNR, CDR2 FQNEAQ (reference sequence). The V segment lost 5 bases and the J segment 13 bases; nucleotides outside the gene matches: 19. CDR3 length: 17 amino acids. CDR3: CASSPRKGLADRREQFF. DNA for the CDR3: TGTGCCAGCAGCCCACGAAAGGGACTAGCGGACCGGAGGGAACAGTTCTTC.

V usage is TRBV5-1 and J usage is TRBJ2-5, with D possibly matching TRBD2 (5 bases). V was cut by 1 base and J by 3 bases, with 13 bases left in between. Germline V gene data show CDR1 as SGHRS and CDR2 as YFSETQ. The length of the CDR3 is 15 residues. The CDR3 nucleotides read TGCGCCAGCAGCTTGCTCGGGATAAGGGAAGAGACCCAGTACTTC. Protein: CASSLLGIREETQYF.

This clone was observed once. The chain combines TRBV9 with TRBJ1-2; D is unclear. The germline V gene has CDR1 SGDLS and CDR2 YYNGEE. The CDR3 has 13 residues. With 3 bases removed from V and 4 bases from J, the gap between germline ends came to 10 bases. DNA of the CDR3: TGTGCCAGCAGCGCCGGGAAACTCTATGGCTACACCTTC. It encodes CASSAGKLYGYTF.

CDR3 sequence: CATSRDLSVETQYF. The CDR3, as DNA: TGTGCCACCAGCAGAGATCTTAGTGTAGAGACCCAGTACTTC. The chain links TRBV15 to TRBJ2-5; D unclear. The CDR3 runs 14 residues. Per the germline V gene, CDR1 is LNHNV and CDR2 is YYDKDF (reference sequence). Trimming pared 0 bases from V and 4 bases from J, leaving 9 bases between.

This clone was detected only once. This chain joins TRBV27 and TRBJ1-5, with D uncertain. Trimming pared 4 bases from V and 0 bases from J, leaving 7 bases between. The CDR3 is 14 residues long. From germline, CDR1 is MNHEY and CDR2 SMNVEV (reference sequence). In nucleotides, the CDR3 is TGTGCCAGCAGTTGGAGCTATAGCAATCAGCCCCAGCATTTT. Protein sequence: CASSWSYSNQPQHF.

The table lists this clone with a count of one. The rearrangement joins TRBV25-1 to TRBJ2-1; 7 nucleotides align to TRBD2. CDR3 size: 17 residues. The germline V gene has CDR1 MGHDK and CDR2 SYGVNS. Unmatched junction bases numbered 8, after V lost 0 bases and J lost 3 bases. The CDR3 DNA follows: TGTGCCAGCAGTGAATATTTAGGGAGGGAATTCTACAATGAGCAGTTCTTC. This translates into CASSEYLGREFYNEQFF.

The rearrangement joins TRBV25-1 to TRBJ1-1; 8 nucleotides align to TRBD1. The CDR3 consists of 15 residues. The junction had 14 bases not matched to a gene; V was cut back by 5 bases and J by 9 bases. Per the germline V gene, CDR1 is MGHDK and CDR2 is SYGVNS. CDR3 sequence reads: CASSSPLFGQGKAFF. The CDR3 region has the DNA TGTGCCAGCAGTTCACCCCTTTTCGGACAGGGTAAAGCTTTCTTT.

The rearrangement uses TRBV13 and TRBJ2-1; 9 bases fit TRBD2. This CDR3 is built from 12 residues. CDR1 PRHDT and CDR2 FYEKMQ come from the germline V gene (reference sequence). The trim removed 5 bases at V and 7 bases at J, leaving 0 bases unmatched. The CDR3 sequence: CASSTSGNEQFF. DNA of the CDR3: TGTGCCAGCAGCACTAGCGGGAATGAGCAGTTCTTC.

The chain joins TRBV7-9 to TRBJ1-2, with no clear D. This CDR3 comprises 13 residues. CDR1 and CDR2 from the germline V gene are SEHNR and FQNEAQ (reference sequence). The V end was cut by 4 bases, the J end by 0 bases, with 6 bases between. CDR3 nucleotide sequence: TGTGCCAGCAGCTCCAGCGCTAACTATGGCTACACCTTC. It encodes CASSSSANYGYTF.

V is TRBV27 and J is TRBJ1-5; 7 bases line up with TRBD1. Per germline, CDR1 MNHEY and CDR2 SMNVEV (reference sequence). With V trimmed by 5 bases and J by 4 bases, 2 bases remained unmatched. The CDR3 length is 13 residues. The CDR3 region has the DNA TGTGCCAGCAGTACGGGACAGAATCAGCCCCAGCATTTT. This sequence encodes CASSTGQNQPQHF.

The chain couples TRBV5-1 to TRBJ1-6; 7 nucleotides line up with TRBD1. With V trimmed by 4 bases and J by 10 bases, 8 bases remained unmatched. The CDR3 runs 14 residues. Looked up from germline, CDR1 is SGHRS and CDR2 is YFSETQ. The DNA of the CDR3 is TGCGCCAGCAGCGACAGGGTCGGGGAGTCACCCCTCCACTTT. This encodes CASSDRVGESPLHF. The full variable domain, completed using reference TRBV5-1 and TRBJ1-6, is KAGVTQTPRYLIKTRGQQVTLSCSPISGHRSVSWYQQTPGQGLQFLFEYFSETQRNKGNFPGRFSGRQFSNSRSEMNVSTLELGDSALYLCASSDRVGESPLHFGNGTRLTVT.

This clone appeared a few times. The V gene is TRBV5-1, the J gene TRBJ2-1; 14 nucleotides align to TRBD2. Germline assignment: CDR1 SGHRS and CDR2 YFSETQ. The V and J ends lost 0 bases and 8 bases, in that order; junction bases with no gene match: 13. The CDR3 consists of 19 residues. The CDR3 reads CASSLAGLAGALESDEQFF. The DNA of the CDR3 is TGCGCCAGCAGCTTGGCGGGACTAGCGGGAGCTCTCGAGTCCGATGAGCAGTTCTTC. The entire variable domain, with the rest obtained from reference TRBV5-1 and TRBJ2-1, is as follows: KAGVTQTPRYLIKTRGQQVTLSCSPISGHRSVSWYQQTPGQGLQFLFEYFSETQRNKGNFPGRFSGRQFSNSRSEMNVSTLELGDSALYLCASSLAGLAGALESDEQFFGPGTRLTVL.

This rearrangement joins TRBV19 to TRBJ1-2, with 9 positions matching TRBD1. V dropped 3 bases and J dropped 2; count of bases not matched to a gene: 4. The germline V gene has CDR1 LNHDA and CDR2 SQIVND (reference sequence). CDR3 length equals 15 residues. The chain's CDR3 is CASSIGQGLNYGYTF. CDR3 bases: TGTGCCAGTAGTATTGGACAGGGGTTAAACTATGGCTACACCTTC.

The rearrangement links TRBV27 to TRBJ1-2, with TRBD1 matching over 7 bases. There are 15 residues in the CDR3. Per germline, CDR1 MNHEY and CDR2 SMNVEV (reference sequence). J gave up 4 bases and V 5 bases, and 10 bases lay outside the gene matches. In nucleotides, the CDR3 is TGTGCCAGCAGTCCCCTCACGACAGGGCCCTATGGCTACACCTTC. Amino acid sequence: CASSPLTTGPYGYTF.

This clone has a count of ten or more. The DNA for the CDR3 is TGTGCCACCAGTGATTCCAAAGGGGGTCCTAATGAAAAACTGTTTTTT. As protein: CATSDSKGGPNEKLFF. The chain carries TRBV24-1 and TRBJ1-4; D is perhaps TRBD1 (6 bases). Deletions cut 2 bases from V and 3 bases from J, with 12 bases between. Germline loops: CDR1 KGHDR, CDR2 SFDVKD. The CDR3 is 16 residues long.

V is TRBV10-3 and J is TRBJ1-5; the match to TRBD1 covers 8 bases. J was trimmed by 6 bases and V by 6 bases; bases with no gene match: 10. Germline V CDR1 and CDR2: ENHRY, SYGVKD. The length of the CDR3 is 15 residues. CDR3 nucleotides: TGTGCCATCAGCGGACAGGGACAGCTGGGTCAGCCCCAGCATTTT. This encodes CAISGQGQLGQPQHF.

The V and J genes are TRBV19 and TRBJ1-3; tentative D call: TRBD1 (5 bases). V was trimmed by 6 bases and J by 0 bases, leaving 15 bases between them. Germline assignment: CDR1 LNHDA and CDR2 SQIVND (reference sequence). The CDR3 totals 16 residues. The CDR3 is CASSRTRSSSGNTIYF. CDR3 coding DNA: TGTGCCAGTAGCCGGACACGGTCAAGCTCTGGAAACACCATATATTTT. Variable domain in full (rest from reference TRBV19 and TRBJ1-3): DGGITQSPKYLFRKEGQNVTLSCEQNLNHDAMYWYRQDPGQGLRLIYYSQIVNDFQKGDIAEGYSVSREKKESFPLTVTSAQKNPTAFYLCASSRTRSSSGNTIYFGEGSWLTVV.